The clone carrying this TCR beta chain was observed a few times. The antigen remains undetermined. The repertoire was sequenced with immunoSEQ multiplex PCR; TCRdb's copy has only in-frame clones and lacks some. The profile shows 150,000 to 200,000 clones, approximately 90% of them singletons. The CDR3 runs to 13 residues. Between the trimmed V and J ends, which lost 7 bases and 3 bases, there was a span of 13 bases. These data originate in a study of T cell responses to AZD1222 COVID-19 vaccine. Whole-study findings and limits: Seropositive at baseline were only six or seven AZD1222 recipients.

This sequence was found in an adult who received the MenACWY meningococcal vaccine as a control. The chain carries TRBV12-3 or TRBV12-4 and TRBJ2-7; maybe TRBD1 (5 bases). This sample comprised peripheral blood, obtained 28 days after the second dose of the MenACWY control vaccine. DNA of the CDR3: TGTGCCAGCACCCCCCGTAGGGGCTACGAGCAGTACTTC. Translating gives CASTPRRGYEQYF.